Below, 10 T cell receptor beta chains from the same sample are listed, as sequenced in a study of blood T cell repertoires in COVID-19. TCRdb's copy holds only in-frame clones and misses some; the assay was immunoSEQ multiplex PCR. The data show some 43,000 clones, about 81% seen once. The sample comprised peripheral blood. The source of these receptors is a man aged 50-60 years with active COVID-19.

The gene calls are TRBV4-3 and TRBJ2-1; D is unclear. The CDR3 has 15 amino acids. The germline V gene encodes CDR1 LGHNA and CDR2 YSLEER. Trimming took off 4 bases at V and 0 bases at J, with 10 bases between the two ends. The CDR3 sequence: CASSRRLSSYNEQFF. In DNA form, the CDR3 reads TGCGCCAGCAGCCGCCGACTTTCCTCCTACAATGAGCAGTTCTTC.

The J gene is TRBJ1-1, the V gene TRBV4-3; D is unresolved. The V gene lost 4 bases and the J gene lost 10 bases, with 22 bases spanning the gap. Germline V CDR1 and CDR2: LGHNA, YSLEER. The CDR3 is 15 amino acids. The CDR3 loop is CASSPGVGGYGPAFF. DNA of the CDR3: TGCGCCAGCAGCCCCGGCGTAGGAGGATACGGCCCAGCTTTCTTT.

The V and J genes are TRBV28 and TRBJ2-3; tentative D call: TRBD2 (6 bases). The CDR3 is made up of 16 amino acids. The germline V gene encodes CDR1 MDHEN and CDR2 SYDVKM. V shed 5 bases and J shed 2 bases, with 17 bases lying between them. CDR3 loop: CASSLGAGRPTDTQYF. Written as DNA, the CDR3 is TGTGCCAGCAGTCTAGGGGCTGGGAGGCCCACAGATACGCAGTATTTT.

The rearrangement links TRBV19 to TRBJ1-4, with a weak D call TRBD1 (5 bases). The CDR3 has 14 residues. Germline assignment: CDR1 LNHDA and CDR2 SQIVND (reference sequence). Trimming took off 5 bases at V and 12 bases at J, with 19 bases between the two ends. The CDR3 DNA is TGTGCCAGTAGTTTACGACCCCGAGGAGGGGAACTGTTTTTT. Its protein product is CASSLRPRGGELFF.

The rearrangement uses TRBV19 and TRBJ1-5; 12 bases are a match to TRBD1. The CDR3 is 18 residues long. V was clipped by 9 bases and J by 1 base; unmatched bases: 13. Germline V gives CDR1 LNHDA, CDR2 SQIVND (reference sequence). The CDR3 DNA sequence: TGTGCCAGCCATACGGGGACAGGGGGCCGGATGAGCAATCAGCCCCAGCATTTT. Translated, it gives CASHTGTGGRMSNQPQHF.

The V call is TRBV27, the J call TRBJ2-2, with 9 bases that match TRBD1. The CDR3 consists of 14 residues. With V trimmed by 5 bases and J by 7 bases, 5 bases remained unmatched. Looked up from germline, CDR1 is MNHEY and CDR2 is SMNVEV (reference sequence). The CDR3 protein is CASSRQGGDGELFF. The CDR3 DNA sequence: TGTGCCAGCAGTAGACAGGGGGGCGACGGGGAGCTGTTTTTT.

The V call is TRBV6-6, the J call TRBJ2-1, with 10 bases aligning to TRBD2. This CDR3 contains 13 residues. Losses at the gene ends were 2 bases for V and 11 bases for J; bases not matched to a gene: 3. Germline V CDR1 and CDR2: MNHNY, SVGAGI (reference sequence). CDR3 amino acids: CASSYERGGKQFF. DNA of the CDR3: TGTGCCAGCAGTTACGAGCGGGGGGGCAAGCAGTTCTTC.

The chain recombines TRBV6-5 with TRBJ1-4, with a weak D call TRBD1 (6 bases). Germline V gives CDR1 MNHEY, CDR2 SVGAGI. V was clipped by 4 bases and J by 7 bases, with 16 bases between them. The CDR3 is 15 residues long. The CDR3 loop is CASSWGGGRSEKLFF. The CDR3 coding sequence is TGTGCCAGCAGTTGGGGAGGGGGGAGGAGTGAAAAACTGTTTTTT.

The CDR3, as DNA: TGTGCCAGCAGTTTGAGGCAGGGCTTAAATCAGCCCCAGCATTTT. Its translation: CASSLRQGLNQPQHF. V usage is TRBV27 and J usage is TRBJ1-5; D possibly corresponds to TRBD1 (5 bases). The V gene lost 3 bases and the J gene lost 4 bases, with 13 bases spanning the gap. The V gene's germline CDR1 is MNHEY and CDR2 SMNVEV (reference sequence). CDR3 length equals 15 residues.

The J gene is TRBJ2-7, the V gene TRBV7-9, with 7 bases identical to TRBD1. The J segment lost 5 bases and the V segment lost 1 base, leaving 5 bases of the junction unmatched. CDR1 and CDR2 (germline): SEHNR, FQNEAQ (reference sequence). The CDR3 spans 14 residues. Here the CDR3 reads CASSLVAQGDEQYF. In nucleotides, the CDR3 is TGTGCCAGCAGCTTAGTGGCTCAGGGGGACGAGCAGTACTTC.